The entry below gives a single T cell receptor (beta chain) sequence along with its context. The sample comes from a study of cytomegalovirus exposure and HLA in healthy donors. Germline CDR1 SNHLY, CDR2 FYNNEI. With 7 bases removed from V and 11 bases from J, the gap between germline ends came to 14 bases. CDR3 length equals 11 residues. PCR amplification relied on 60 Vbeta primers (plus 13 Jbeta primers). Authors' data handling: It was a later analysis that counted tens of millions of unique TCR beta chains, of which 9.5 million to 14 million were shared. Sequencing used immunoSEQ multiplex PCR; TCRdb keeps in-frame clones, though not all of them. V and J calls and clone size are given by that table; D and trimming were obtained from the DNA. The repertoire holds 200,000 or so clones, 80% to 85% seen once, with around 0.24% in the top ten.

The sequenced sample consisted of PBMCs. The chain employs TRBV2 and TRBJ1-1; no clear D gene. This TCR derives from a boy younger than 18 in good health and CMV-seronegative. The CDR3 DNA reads TGTGCCAGCATAGTTGTTCCGAGGGCTTTCTTT. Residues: CASIVVPRAFF. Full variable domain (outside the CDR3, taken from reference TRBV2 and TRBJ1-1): EPEVTQTPSHQVTQMGQEVILRCVPISNHLYFYWYRQILGQKVEFLVSFYNNEISEKSEIFDDQFSVERPDGSNFTLKIRSTKLEDSAMYFCASIVVPRAFFGQGTRLTVV.